This T cell receptor beta chain was sequenced during a study of T cells in Graves' hyperthyroidism and ophthalmopathy. Graves' hyperthyroidism is called stable when ophthalmopathy does not progress within 18 months. Germline V gives CDR1 MDHEN, CDR2 SYDVKM. This CDR3 spans 11 amino acids. Deletions cut 7 bases from V and 3 bases from J, with 6 bases between. TCR beta CDR3 region amplification was performed from RNA transcripts. HTBI primers drove first-round RT-PCR of the TCR CDR3. MiXCR, applied by TCRdb to the multiplex PCR reads, yields one record per CDR3 protein. The sample carries around 620,000 distinct CDR3 sequences, around 16% recorded once. This clonotype was observed many times.

The sample consisted of blood. The sequence was obtained from a woman in her 30s with Graves' hyperthyroidism. The J gene is TRBJ1-1, the V gene TRBV28; D not resolved. For the CDR3, the DNA is TGTGCCAGCATGTGGGACACTGAAGCTTTCTTT. Encoded protein: CASMWDTEAFF.